This T cell receptor (beta chain) is drawn from a study of blood T cell repertoires in COVID-19. Study-level information: Sample material is recorded as cDNA or gDNA derived from T cells, B-cell-depleted T cells, or PBMCs.

Germline trimming cut 3 bases from V and 8 bases from J; bases unmatched to any gene: 17. CDR3 length: 18 amino acids. Germline lookup yields CDR1 LGHNA and CDR2 YNFKEQ. As processed by the authors: Researchers report that nucleated cell counts were estimated from reference gene primer amplification. Only in-frame clones appear in the TCRdb table, and some are missing; sequencing was by immunoSEQ multiplex PCR. That table furnishes V, J and clone size, whereas the DNA furnished D and trimming. The sample has 200,000 or so clones; approximately 82% are singletons. The sequenced material came from peripheral blood. The TCR comes from a man aged 40-55 years who had recovered from COVID-19. The V and J genes are TRBV4-2 and TRBJ2-1; TRBD2 aligns across 9 bases. CDR3 amino acids: CASSQPGSMAGGHYEQFF. The CDR3 DNA follows: TGTGCCAGCAGCCAGCCGGGGTCAATGGCGGGAGGGCACTATGAGCAGTTCTTC.